The next 28 T cell receptor beta chains were all read from a single sample in a study of blood T cell repertoires in COVID-19. Clones were read by immunoSEQ multiplex PCR, and TCRdb kept only the in-frame ones, dropping some. This sample has 300,000 to 400,000 clones, with 80% to 90% found just once. Sequenced: peripheral blood. Every receptor here comes from a woman aged 55-69 years with COVID-19, enrolled during active disease.

The chain combines TRBV28 with TRBJ1-1; D remains ambiguous. The CDR3 runs to 11 residues. Trimming took 7 bases from V and 8 from J, leaving 11 bases between them. Germline V gene data show CDR1 as MDHEN and CDR2 as SYDVKM. The CDR3 nucleotides read TGTGCCAGCACCGAGGCGGCCGAAGCTTTCTTT. Its protein is CASTEAAEAFF.

This chain uses TRBV7-2 with TRBJ2-5, with TRBD2 matching 7 bases. V was clipped by 7 bases and J by 1 base; unmatched bases: 12. This CDR3 is 16 amino acids long. CDR1 is SGHTA and CDR2 is FQGNSA in the germline V gene. The CDR3 here is CASTVRSGALQETQYF. CDR3 DNA sequence: TGTGCCAGCACCGTGAGAAGCGGGGCGCTCCAAGAGACCCAGTACTTC.

The chain combines TRBV5-1 with TRBJ2-3; weak D call: TRBD2 (5 bases). Trimming removed 5 bases from V and 0 bases from J, with 16 bases in between. The CDR3 runs to 16 residues. Germline CDR1 reads SGHRS; CDR2 reads YFSETQ. CDR3 in amino acids: CASRPGVATSTDTQYF. Here the CDR3 DNA reads TGCGCCAGCAGGCCCGGGGTAGCGACTAGCACAGATACGCAGTATTTT.

V and J are TRBV30 and TRBJ2-5; 8 positions agree with TRBD2. V trimming: 1 base; J trimming: 5 bases; junction bases outside the gene matches: 6. The germline gives CDR1 GTSNPN, CDR2 SVGIG (reference sequence). CDR3 length equals 14 residues. CDR3 protein: CAWSAGGPMETQYF. The CDR3 coding sequence is TGTGCCTGGAGTGCGGGGGGGCCTATGGAGACCCAGTACTTC.

Many counts were recorded for this clone. The rearrangement joins TRBV3-1 (or the pseudogene TRBV3-2) to TRBJ2-7; 15 nucleotides agree with TRBD2. With 5 bases clipped from V and 6 bases from J, the junction kept 11 bases outside the gene matches. The V gene's germline CDR1 is LGHDT and CDR2 YNNKEL (reference sequence). The CDR3 spans 17 residues. In DNA form, the CDR3 reads TGTGCCAGCAGCGTTCCGGGACTAGCGGGGGGCCTCCGCGAGCAGTACTTC. Translated: CASSVPGLAGGLREQYF.

The chain carries TRBV11-3 and TRBJ2-7, with 8 positions matching TRBD1. Germline V gene lookup returns CDR1 SGHNT and CDR2 YENEEA. CDR3 length equals 13 residues. J lost 9 bases, V lost 2 bases, and 6 bases had no gene match. The CDR3 DNA is TGTGCCAGCAGCTTAACTGACAGGGGTCGGCAGTACTTC. Its protein is CASSLTDRGRQYF.

The chain employs TRBV29-1 and TRBJ1-3; D not resolved. The germline CDR1 and CDR2 sequences are SQVTM and ANQGSEA. Trimming took 6 bases from V and 1 from J, leaving 13 bases between them. This CDR3 is built from 14 residues. In DNA, the CDR3 is TGCAGCGTGGAGGGTACACTGTCTGGAAACACCATATATTTT. It is translated as CSVEGTLSGNTIYF. Looking up the rest from reference TRBV29-1 and TRBJ1-3 gives the full variable domain: SAVISQKPSRDICQRGTSLTIQCQVDSQVTMMFWYRQQPGQSLTLIATANQGSEATYESGFVIDKFPISRPNLTFSTLTVSNMSPEDSSIYLCSVEGTLSGNTIYFGEGSWLTVV.

The genes are TRBV19 and TRBJ1-3; TRBD1 might be the D (5 bases). CDR1 and CDR2 (germline): LNHDA, SQIVND (reference sequence). V was cut by 7 bases and J by 1 base, with 17 bases left in between. The CDR3 spans 16 residues. The CDR3, as DNA: TGTGCCAGTAAGGATCGGGGGTCGTCTTCTGGAAACACCATATATTTT. It yields the protein CASKDRGSSSGNTIYF.

The chain combines TRBV30 with TRBJ2-5; D is ambiguous. Germline CDR1 is GTSNPN and CDR2 is SVGIG (reference sequence). The V and J ends lost 3 bases and 7 bases respectively, with 9 bases between them. The CDR3 is 11 residues long. For the CDR3, the DNA is TGTGCCTGGAGGCCCGCCGGGACCCAGTACTTC. This translates into CAWRPAGTQYF.

The chain combines TRBV18 with TRBJ1-5; D ambiguous. This CDR3 has 14 residues. Trimming removed 6 bases from V and 1 base from J, with 10 bases in between. Germline V lookup: CDR1 KGHSH, CDR2 LQKENI. The CDR3 region is CASSKESSNQPQHF. CDR3 in DNA: TGTGCCAGCTCTAAGGAGTCGAGCAATCAGCCCCAGCATTTT.

Only one count was recorded for this clone. This sequence joins TRBV3-1 (or the pseudogene TRBV3-2) and TRBJ1-1, with D uncertain. V lost 0 bases to trimming and J lost 10 bases, with 9 bases between them. This CDR3 is built from 12 residues. CDR1 is LGHDT, CDR2 YNNKEL, per germline (reference sequence). The CDR3 reads CASSQEYSGAFF. Here the CDR3 DNA reads TGTGCCAGCAGCCAAGAGTACAGCGGAGCTTTCTTT.

V usage is TRBV19 and J usage is TRBJ1-1; a weak D match, TRBD1 (6 bases). Trimming removed 5 bases from V and 10 bases from J, with 17 bases in between. The CDR3 runs 13 residues. Looked up from germline, CDR1 is LNHDA and CDR2 is SQIVND (reference sequence). CDR3 DNA: TGTGCCAGTAGTGGTCACGGGACACCCGGAGCTTTCTTT. Residues: CASSGHGTPGAFF.

V and J are TRBV7-2 and TRBJ2-5, with 7 positions matching TRBD1. The J segment lost 8 bases and the V segment lost 4 bases, leaving 10 bases of the junction unmatched. CDR3 length: 14 residues. Germline CDR1 SGHTA, CDR2 FQGNSA. The CDR3 coding sequence is TGTGCCAGCAGCTCAAGGGACAGTTCCACAACCCAGTACTTC. Translation gives CASSSRDSSTTQYF.

This clone appeared a few times. The chain is built from TRBV3-1 (or the pseudogene TRBV3-2) and TRBJ2-6, with D tentatively TRBD1 (5 bases). V lost 2 bases, J lost 0 bases, and 8 bases lay in between. Germline CDR1 is LGHDT and CDR2 is YNNKEL (reference sequence). The CDR3 loop spans 16 amino acids. The CDR3 reads CASSQQGSSGANVLTF. Written as DNA, the CDR3 is TGTGCCAGCAGCCAACAGGGCAGCTCTGGGGCCAACGTCCTGACTTTC.

The genes are TRBV6-5 and TRBJ1-1; D perhaps matches TRBD1 (6 bases). CDR1 and CDR2 (germline): MNHEY, SVGAGI. The V end lost 6 bases, the J end lost 6 bases, and 8 bases lay between the germline ends. The CDR3 is 11 amino acids. The CDR3 here is CASRQGAEAFF. As DNA, the CDR3 is TGTGCCAGCAGACAGGGAGCTGAAGCTTTCTTT.

This chain joins TRBV3-1 (or the pseudogene TRBV3-2) and TRBJ1-2; 7 nucleotides line up with TRBD1. Unmatched junction bases numbered 13, after V lost 4 bases and J lost 2 bases. Germline-derived CDR1 and CDR2 are LGHDT and YNNKEL (reference sequence). CDR3 length: 17 amino acids. The CDR3 spells CASSPSLGGQWNYGYTF. For the CDR3, the DNA is TGTGCCAGCAGCCCCTCGCTAGGGGGACAGTGGAACTATGGCTACACCTTC.

This clone came up once. The rearrangement links TRBV5-1 to TRBJ2-1, with 9 bases aligning to TRBD1. The CDR3 is made up of 19 amino acids. The V and J ends lost 4 bases and 2 bases, in that order; junction bases with no gene match: 16. The V gene's germline CDR1 is SGHRS and CDR2 YFSETQ. The CDR3 DNA reads as TGCGCCAGCAGCCGAACCCCGGGACAGGGCCTTGGGACCTACAATGAGCAGTTCTTC. Translated, it gives CASSRTPGQGLGTYNEQFF.

Remarks on this clone: This same CDR3 is encoded by further DNA sequences in the sample. The V gene is TRBV5-6, the J gene TRBJ2-2; D is uncertain. CDR3 size: 12 residues. The V end lost 2 bases, the J end lost 4 bases, and 3 bases lay between the germline ends. Germline loops: CDR1 SGHDT, CDR2 YYEEEE. The CDR3 sequence is CASSFLTGELFF. The DNA of the CDR3 is TGTGCCAGCAGCTTCCTCACCGGGGAGCTGTTTTTT.

The chain links TRBV30 to TRBJ1-5; D is undetermined. This CDR3 contains 15 residues. Deletions cut 0 bases from V and 3 bases from J, with 12 bases between. CDR1 GTSNPN and CDR2 SVGIG come from the germline V gene (reference sequence). DNA for the CDR3: TGTGCCTGGAGTGTCCACAGTCAGTTCAATCAGCCCCAGCATTTT. Its protein product is CAWSVHSQFNQPQHF.

The chain employs TRBV9 and TRBJ2-1; D unclear. This CDR3 has 11 residues. V was trimmed by 3 bases and J by 5 bases, leaving 3 bases between them. CDR1 is SGDLS, CDR2 YYNGEE, per germline. The CDR3 protein is CASSGNNEQFF. CDR3 in DNA: TGTGCCAGCAGCGGTAACAATGAGCAGTTCTTC.

In DNA form, the CDR3 reads TGCGCCAGCAGATTAGGCGGAGGGAACTACGAGCAGTACTTC. Its translation: CASRLGGGNYEQYF. The chain couples TRBV5-1 to TRBJ2-7; D perhaps matches TRBD2 (6 bases). The CDR3 contains 14 residues. The germline V gene encodes CDR1 SGHRS and CDR2 YFSETQ. Trimming removed 5 bases at V and 3 bases at J, with 15 bases between.

The chain uses TRBV29-1 and TRBJ2-7; perhaps D is TRBD1 or TRBD2 (5 bases each). Germline CDR1 reads SQVTM; CDR2 reads ANQGSEA. The CDR3 spans 13 residues. V was cut by 7 bases and J by 7 bases, with 20 bases left in between. CDR3 DNA sequence: TGCAGCGCGGGACGAGGGCAGGCTCGGGAGCAGTACTTC. Protein: CSAGRGQAREQYF.

The V gene is TRBV29-1, the J gene TRBJ2-7; 7 bases fit TRBD1. Germline lookup yields CDR1 SQVTM and CDR2 ANQGSEA. The CDR3 is made up of 11 amino acids. Germline trimming cut 7 bases from V and 2 bases from J; bases unmatched to any gene: 2. The CDR3 loop is CSGGTAYEQYF. The CDR3 DNA reads TGCAGCGGAGGGACAGCCTACGAGCAGTACTTC.

The chain links TRBV10-3 to TRBJ1-1; D gene unclear. V lost 3 bases to trimming and J lost 1 base, with 6 bases between them. Germline values: CDR1 ENHRY, CDR2 SYGVKD. The length of the CDR3 is 13 residues. The CDR3 loop is CAISDGRNTEAFF. The CDR3 DNA reads as TGTGCCATCAGTGATGGCAGGAACACTGAAGCTTTCTTT.

The gene calls are TRBV15 and TRBJ2-5; D is unclear. Trimming took off 0 bases at V and 1 base at J, with 6 bases between the two ends. Germline CDR1 LNHNV, CDR2 YYDKDF (reference sequence). The CDR3 sequence is 14 residues long. CDR3 region: CATSRDRLQETQYF. CDR3 DNA: TGTGCCACCAGCAGAGATAGACTCCAAGAGACCCAGTACTTC.

The rearrangement uses TRBV11-2 and TRBJ2-2, with 13 bases lining up with TRBD2. Germline-derived CDR1 and CDR2 are SGHAT and FQNNGV. There are 18 residues in the CDR3. The J segment lost 1 base and the V segment lost 2 bases, leaving 4 bases of the junction unmatched. CDR3: CASSLRGTSGENTGELFF. DNA for the CDR3: TGTGCCAGCAGCTTACGAGGGACTAGCGGGGAGAACACCGGGGAGCTGTTTTTT.

V and J are TRBV5-6 and TRBJ2-2; 11 bases agree with TRBD2. Germline CDR1 is SGHDT and CDR2 is YYEEEE. This CDR3 contains 15 residues. Germline trimming cut 0 bases from V and 5 bases from J; bases unmatched to any gene: 0. The CDR3 region is CASSLGLAGTGELFF. CDR3 nucleotides: TGTGCCAGCAGCTTGGGACTAGCGGGGACCGGGGAGCTGTTTTTT.

This chain connects TRBV5-4 to TRBJ2-5, with 8 bases matching TRBD1. Germline V gives CDR1 SGHNT, CDR2 YYREEE (reference sequence). This CDR3 spans 15 amino acids. Losses at the gene ends were 0 bases for V and 4 bases for J; bases not matched to a gene: 5. The CDR3 nucleotides read TGTGCCAGCAGCTTGGGACAGGGGAATGGAGAGACCCAGTACTTC. The encoded protein is CASSLGQGNGETQYF.